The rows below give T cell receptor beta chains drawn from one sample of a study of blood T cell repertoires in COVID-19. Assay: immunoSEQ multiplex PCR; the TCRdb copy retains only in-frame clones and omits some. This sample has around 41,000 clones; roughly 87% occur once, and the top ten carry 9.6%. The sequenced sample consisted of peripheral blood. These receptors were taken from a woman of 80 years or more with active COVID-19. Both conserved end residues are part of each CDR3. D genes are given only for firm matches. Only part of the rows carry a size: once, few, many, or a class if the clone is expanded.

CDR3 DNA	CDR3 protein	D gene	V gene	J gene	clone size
TGTGCCAGCAGCCAACCGGGACAGGGAGAGACCCAGTACTTC	CASSQPGQGETQYF	TRBD1	TRBV4-2	TRBJ2-5	.
TGTGCCAGCAGCCAAGAAGGGGTGAACACTGAAGCTTTCTTT	CASSQEGVNTEAFF	.	TRBV4-2	TRBJ1-1	once
TGTGCCAGCAGCACTGACAGGCAGAACACTGAAGCTTTCTTT	CASSTDRQNTEAFF	.	TRBV5-6	TRBJ1-1	.
TGTGCCAGCAGCGGCCCTCAATCGGCAGGTTCACCCCTCCACTTT	CASSGPQSAGSPLHF	.	TRBV3-1/TRBV3-2	TRBJ1-6	.
TGTGCCACCAGTGAGTCAGGGTTAGCTAACTATGGCTACACCTTC	CATSESGLANYGYTF	.	TRBV24-1	TRBJ1-2	once
TGTGCCAGCAGTTACCAGGGACAGACGAACTATGGCTACACCTTC	CASSYQGQTNYGYTF	TRBD1	TRBV6-2/TRBV6-3	TRBJ1-2	.
TGCGCCACCGGGGTCTCGGGGGTTCGTGAGACCCAGTACTTC	CATGVSGVRETQYF	.	TRBV10-2	TRBJ2-5	.
TGTGCCAGCAGCCAGCAAACGGACAGGGCAACTAATGAAAAACTGTTTTTT	CASSQQTDRATNEKLFF	TRBD1	TRBV3-1/TRBV3-2	TRBJ1-4	.
TGTGCCAGCAGCCAAGATTACAGCGGGGGCCGAAGGGAGACCCAGTACTTC	CASSQDYSGGRRETQYF	TRBD2	TRBV3-1/TRBV3-2	TRBJ2-5	.
TGTGCCAGCAGGGGTTCGGGCGGGCTCTATGGCTACACCTTC	CASRGSGGLYGYTF	.	TRBV28	TRBJ1-2	.
TGTGCCAGCAGCTTTCAAGCGGGGCAAGAGACCCAGTACTTC	CASSFQAGQETQYF	TRBD2	TRBV7-9	TRBJ2-5	.
TGTGCCAGCAGTACTACTATGGACAGGGGTTCACCCCTCCACTTT	CASSTTMDRGSPLHF	TRBD1	TRBV6-5	TRBJ1-6	.
TGTGCCAGCAGCGCCCCCGACAGAAAGAACACTGAAGCTTTCTTT	CASSAPDRKNTEAFF	.	TRBV7-3	TRBJ1-1	few
TGTGCCAGTAGTATCCCCCTCTACAATGAGCAGTTCTTC	CASSIPLYNEQFF	.	TRBV19	TRBJ2-1	.
TGTGCCAGCAGCTTTGTTTTGGGGGGCACCGGGGAGCTGTTTTTT	CASSFVLGGTGELFF	.	TRBV7-2	TRBJ2-2	.
TGTGCCAGCAGGGCGACAGCCCAAGAGACCCAGTACTTC	CASRATAQETQYF	.	TRBV7-2	TRBJ2-5	.
TGTGCCAGCACTCTAAAGCGGGGCTCCTACGAGCAGTACTTC	CASTLKRGSYEQYF	TRBD2	TRBV27	TRBJ2-7	.
TGTGCCAGCAGCCCAATCCGGGACAACTACCACAATCAGCCCCAGCATTTT	CASSPIRDNYHNQPQHF	.	TRBV7-2	TRBJ1-5	.
TGCGCCAGCAGCTTCACAGGGAACACTGAAGCTTTCTTT	CASSFTGNTEAFF	.	TRBV5-1	TRBJ1-1	.
TGTGCCAGCAGTATCGGAGGGAGTAGCAATCAGCCCCAGCATTTT	CASSIGGSSNQPQHF	.	TRBV28	TRBJ1-5	.
TGTGCCAGTAGTAATGAGGGTAAGCGCGGGAACACTGAAGCTTTCTTT	CASSNEGKRGNTEAFF	.	TRBV19	TRBJ1-1	.
TGTGCCAGCAGCTTACAGAACTCTAACTATGGCTACACCTTC	CASSLQNSNYGYTF	.	TRBV5-6	TRBJ1-2	.
TGCGGCGGAGTACGGAGCTCCTACAATGAGCAGTTCTTC	CGGVRSSYNEQFF	.	TRBV29-1	TRBJ2-1	.